The clone carrying this T cell receptor (beta chain) was seen many times. The sample belongs to a study of human T cells and chemical hapten exposure. MiXCR, applied by TCRdb to the RACE reads, yields one record per CDR3 protein. Of 300,000 to 400,000 distinct CDR3 sequences in the sample, 4% to 6% were seen once. Trimming pared 6 bases from V and 6 bases from J, leaving 14 bases between. CDR3 length equals 14 residues. The V gene's germline CDR1 is SEHNR and CDR2 FQNEAQ (reference sequence). Indicated time point: pre-sensitization, week 0. Treatment specified: therapeutic diphenylcyclopropenone sensitization with weekly scalp DPC.

The source of this sequence is a woman in her forties or fifties with alopecia areata. Some clones in this sample may be carry-over from other donors' samples. Sequencing was performed on whole blood, taken in connection with sensitization to the hapten diphenylcyclopropenone (DPC). The V call is TRBV7-9, the J call TRBJ1-4; D unresolved. DNA of the CDR3: TGTGCCAGCAGTCGGGCAGATACTTATGAAAAACTGTTTTTT. Its protein product is CASSRADTYEKLFF.